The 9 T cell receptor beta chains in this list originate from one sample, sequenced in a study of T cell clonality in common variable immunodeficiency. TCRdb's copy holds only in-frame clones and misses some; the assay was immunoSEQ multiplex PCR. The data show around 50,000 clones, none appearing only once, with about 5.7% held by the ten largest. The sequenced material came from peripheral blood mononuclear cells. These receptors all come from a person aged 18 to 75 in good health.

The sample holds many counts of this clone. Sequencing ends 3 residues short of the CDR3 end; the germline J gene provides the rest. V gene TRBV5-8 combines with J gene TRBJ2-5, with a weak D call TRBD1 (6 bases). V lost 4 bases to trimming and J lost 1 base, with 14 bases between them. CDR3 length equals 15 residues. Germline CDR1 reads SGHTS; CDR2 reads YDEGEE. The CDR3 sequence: CASSIRGDFQETQYF. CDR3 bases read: TGTGCCAGCAGCATCAGGGGAGACTTCCAAGAGACC.

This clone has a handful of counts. The CDR3 spells CASCHRVEGYGQYF. Incomplete CDR3 DNA: TGTGCCAGTTGCCACAGGGTCGAGGGCTATGGT. The chain joins TRBV19 to TRBJ2-4, with D perhaps TRBD1 (6 bases). With the read ending 3 residues before the CDR3 end, the germline J gene is used to fill in that end. The CDR3 length is 14 residues. Germline CDR1 LNHDA, CDR2 SQIVND (reference sequence).

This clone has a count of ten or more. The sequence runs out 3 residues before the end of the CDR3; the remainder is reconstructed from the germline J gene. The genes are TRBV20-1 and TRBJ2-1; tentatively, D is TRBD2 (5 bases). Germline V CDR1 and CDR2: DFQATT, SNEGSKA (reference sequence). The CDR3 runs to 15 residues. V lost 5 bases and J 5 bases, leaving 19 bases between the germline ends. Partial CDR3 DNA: TGCAGTGCTCCGTCGGCGGGTTCTGACGACAATGAG. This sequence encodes CSAPSAGSDDNE. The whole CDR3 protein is CSAPSAGSDDNEQFF.

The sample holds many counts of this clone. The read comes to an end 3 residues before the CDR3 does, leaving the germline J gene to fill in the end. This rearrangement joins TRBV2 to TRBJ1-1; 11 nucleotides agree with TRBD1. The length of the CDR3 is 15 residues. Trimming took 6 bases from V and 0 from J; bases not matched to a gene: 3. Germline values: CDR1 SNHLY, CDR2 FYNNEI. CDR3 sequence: CASSRDRGVNTEAFF. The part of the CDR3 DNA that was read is TGTGCCAGCAGCCGGGACAGGGGGGTGAACACTGAA.

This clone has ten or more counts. CDR3 DNA (partial): TGCAGTGCTAGTGGGCGGGGCGAGGGGACC. It translates to CSASGRGEGT. In full, the CDR3 reads CSASGRGEGTQYF. The chain uses TRBV20-1 and TRBJ2-5; weak D call: TRBD2 (6 bases). The read terminates 3 residues ahead of where the CDR3 ends, so the germline J gene completes it. CDR3 size: 13 residues. V lost 3 bases and J lost 7, with 15 bases in between. Germline V gene lookup returns CDR1 DFQATT and CDR2 SNEGSKA (reference sequence).

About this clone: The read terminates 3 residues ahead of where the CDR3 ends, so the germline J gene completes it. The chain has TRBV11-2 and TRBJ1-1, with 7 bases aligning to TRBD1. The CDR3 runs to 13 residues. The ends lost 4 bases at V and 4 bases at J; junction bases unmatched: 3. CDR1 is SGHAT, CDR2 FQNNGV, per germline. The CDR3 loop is CASSSGTVTEAFF. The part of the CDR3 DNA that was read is TGTGCCAGCAGCTCCGGGACAGTCACTGAA.

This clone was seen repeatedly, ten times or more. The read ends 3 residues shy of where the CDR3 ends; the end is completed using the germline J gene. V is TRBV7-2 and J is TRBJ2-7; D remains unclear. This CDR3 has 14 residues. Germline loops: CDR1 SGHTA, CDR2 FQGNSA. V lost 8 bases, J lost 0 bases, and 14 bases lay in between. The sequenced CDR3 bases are TGTGCCAGCTCCGTAGACTCGAGCTCCTACGAG. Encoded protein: CASSVDSSSYE. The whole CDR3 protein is CASSVDSSSYEQYF.

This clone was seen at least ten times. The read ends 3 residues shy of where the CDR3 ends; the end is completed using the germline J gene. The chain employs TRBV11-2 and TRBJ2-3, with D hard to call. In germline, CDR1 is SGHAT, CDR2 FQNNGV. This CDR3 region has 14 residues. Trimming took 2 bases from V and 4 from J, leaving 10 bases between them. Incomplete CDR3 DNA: TGTGCCAGCAGCTTATTGAGGTCAGCAGATACG. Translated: CASSLLRSADT. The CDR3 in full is CASSLLRSADTQYF.

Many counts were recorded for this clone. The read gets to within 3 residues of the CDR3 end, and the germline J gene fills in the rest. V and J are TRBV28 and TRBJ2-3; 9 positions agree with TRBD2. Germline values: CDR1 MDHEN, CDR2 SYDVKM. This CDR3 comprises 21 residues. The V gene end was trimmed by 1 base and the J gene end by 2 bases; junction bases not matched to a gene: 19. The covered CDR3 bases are TGTGCCAGCAGTTTATTCTATCGGGGGAAGCAGACTAGCGGATCCACAGATACG. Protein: CASSLFYRGKQTSGSTDT. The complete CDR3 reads CASSLFYRGKQTSGSTDTQYF.